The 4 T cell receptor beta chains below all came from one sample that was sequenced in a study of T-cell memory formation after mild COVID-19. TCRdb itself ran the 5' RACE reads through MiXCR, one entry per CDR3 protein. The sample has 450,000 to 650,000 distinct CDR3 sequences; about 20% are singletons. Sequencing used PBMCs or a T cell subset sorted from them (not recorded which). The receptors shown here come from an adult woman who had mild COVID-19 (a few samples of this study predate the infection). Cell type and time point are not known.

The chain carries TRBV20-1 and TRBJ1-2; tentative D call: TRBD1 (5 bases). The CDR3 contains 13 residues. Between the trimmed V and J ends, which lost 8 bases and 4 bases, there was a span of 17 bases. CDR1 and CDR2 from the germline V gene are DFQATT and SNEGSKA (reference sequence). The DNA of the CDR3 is TGCAGTCCAAGCCGGAGGGGAGGCTATGGCTACACCTTC. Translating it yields CSPSRRGGYGYTF.

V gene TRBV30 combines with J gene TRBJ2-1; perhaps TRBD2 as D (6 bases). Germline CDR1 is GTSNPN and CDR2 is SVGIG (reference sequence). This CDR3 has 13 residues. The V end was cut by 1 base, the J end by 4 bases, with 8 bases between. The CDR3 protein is CAWSGGEYNEQFF. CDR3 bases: TGTGCCTGGAGTGGGGGGGAATACAATGAGCAGTTCTTC.

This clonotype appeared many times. DNA of the CDR3: TGTGCCAGCAGCGCATCTGGGGTCTACGAGCAGTACTTC. Amino acids: CASSASGVYEQYF. V gene TRBV5-8 combines with J gene TRBJ2-7; D gene unclear. The CDR3 runs 13 residues. V was trimmed by 4 bases and J by 3 bases, leaving 11 bases between them. Germline lookup yields CDR1 SGHTS and CDR2 YDEGEE.

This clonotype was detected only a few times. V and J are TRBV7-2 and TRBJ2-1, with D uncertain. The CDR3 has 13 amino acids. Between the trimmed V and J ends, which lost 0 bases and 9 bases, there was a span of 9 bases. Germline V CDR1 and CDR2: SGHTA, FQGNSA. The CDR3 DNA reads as TGTGCCAGCAGCTTAGCGAGGTCGTTTGAGCAGTTCTTC. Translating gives CASSLARSFEQFF.